This T cell receptor beta chain was found in a study of blood T cell repertoires in COVID-19. Study at large: Samples came from the United States, Italy and Spain, spanning acute and convalescent COVID-19. T cells, B-cell-depleted T cells, or PBMCs provided the cDNA or gDNA that served as material.

In the source study's methods: Scientists estimated how many nucleated cells there were by amplifying reference gene primers. Libraries were prepared by immunoSEQ multiplex PCR; TCRdb keeps only in-frame clonotypes and omits some of them. The V and J calls and clone size come from that table; D and trimming were worked out from the DNA. The sample records roughly 220,000 clones, approximately 83% being singletons. CDR1 and CDR2 (germline): MNHEY, SVGAGI. V shed 4 bases and J shed 7 bases, with 11 bases lying between them. CDR3 size: 13 residues. Participants, roughly 18 to 90 years old, spanned 24 US areas.

V and J are TRBV6-5 and TRBJ2-1; D perhaps matches TRBD1 (6 bases). The sample comprised PBMCs or T cells enriched from blood (not recorded which). This TCR was sampled from a woman aged 40 to 50 with acute COVID-19. CDR3 loop: CASSFRGLNEQFF. Here the CDR3 DNA reads TGTGCCAGCAGTTTCAGGGGCCTAAATGAGCAGTTCTTC.